At least ten counts were recorded for the clone carrying this TCR beta chain. No antigen is known for it. The source of the sample is a study of identical twins. Points from the study as a whole: Models underestimated out-of-frame TCR alpha sharing in monozygotic twins.

Via MiXCR, TCRdb re-called the 5' RACE reads, giving one row per CDR3 protein. Found here are a few hundred thousand distinct CDR3 sequences, 9.5% to 15% of them singletons; the top ten hold 4%. Trimming pared 2 bases from V and 2 bases from J, leaving 13 bases between. Germline values: CDR1 MNHEY, CDR2 SMNVEV (reference sequence). The CDR3 length is 16 residues. Separately, the same data were catalogued under a study of yellow fever vaccine responses in identical twins.

The sequenced material came from memory (CD45RO+) T cells sorted from blood. The TCR sequence derives from a woman in her late teens or twenties in good health. The chain combines TRBV27 with TRBJ1-5, with D tentatively TRBD1 (5 bases). Here the CDR3 DNA reads TGTGCCAGCAGTTTAAATGGGGCATCGCGCAATCAGCCCCAGCATTTT. It specifies CASSLNGASRNQPQHF.